This T cell receptor beta chain is drawn from a study of cytomegalovirus exposure and HLA in healthy donors. As concerns this clone: Its antigen remains unidentified.

Study conclusions and caveats: Altogether, 164 TCR beta chains were recorded as cytomegalovirus-associated. Serostatus for CMV was the only available immune exposure information. The majority of TCR sequences were rare, yet some public TCRs appeared in many donors.

The J segment lost 3 bases and the V segment lost 6 bases, leaving 7 bases of the junction unmatched. Germline-derived CDR1 and CDR2 are SNHLY and FYNNEI. The length of the CDR3 is 16 residues. Primers for the PCR totalled 60 Vbeta and 13 Jbeta. The repertoire was sequenced with immunoSEQ multiplex PCR; TCRdb's copy has only in-frame clones and lacks some. The sample has roughly 97,000 clones, over 75% seen once. The material sequenced was PBMCs. The sequence was obtained from a middle-aged man in good health and CMV-seropositive. This rearrangement joins TRBV2 to TRBJ2-2; 10 bases agree with TRBD2. CDR3 DNA: TGTGCCAGCAGCTCTAGCGGGAGAGGGGACACCGGGGAGCTGTTTTTT. As protein: CASSSSGRGDTGELFF.